This T cell receptor beta chain was obtained from a study of shared clonotypes between healthy human individuals. Across the study: Aged 18 to 49, the donors were a couple of women and a few men. Plates per donor: three CD4 naive, three CD4 memory, two CD8 naive, one CD8 memory. Study results and limitations: Larger estimated richness was generally seen in naive subsets than in memory subsets. Some clonotypes were shared by all four sorted-subset donors, while others were not shared. The non-shared ones had lower generation probabilities than the shared ones.

About this clone: Its antigen is undetermined. This specimen includes other DNA sequences encoding the same CDR3.

Method: immunoSEQ multiplex PCR; TCRdb's copy keeps in-frame clones and lacks some. The sample shows approximately 1.5 million clones, 95% to 99% of them seen only once. Germline CDR1 and CDR2: GTSNPN and SVGIG (reference sequence). The germline V and J ends were trimmed by 5 bases and 3 bases, with 5 bases remaining between them. The CDR3 runs to 11 residues. The sequenced material came from naive CD4+ T cells sorted from blood. As for subset: CD45RA+ positively selected. The receptor was derived from a man aged 25 to 40 in good health. The J gene is TRBJ2-1, the V gene TRBV30; maybe TRBD2 (5 bases). CDR3 sequence reads: CAWGSYNEQFF. CDR3 DNA: TGTGCCTGGGGGAGCTACAATGAGCAGTTCTTC. The full variable domain, in which reference TRBV30 and TRBJ2-1 provide the parts outside the CDR3, is SQTIHQWPATLVQPVGSPLSLECTVEGTSNPNLYWYRQAAGRGLQLLFYSVGIGQISSEVPQNLSASRPQDRQFILSSKKLLLSDSGFYLCAWGSYNEQFFGPGTRLTVL.